What follows is one T cell receptor beta chain and its context. This sample was included in a study of blood T cell repertoires in COVID-19. The method was immunoSEQ multiplex PCR; TCRdb's version includes in-frame clones alone and lacks a portion of them. The sample shows 100,000 to 150,000 clones, over 75% of them seen only once. The ends lost 4 bases at V and 4 bases at J; junction bases unmatched: 10. Per germline, CDR1 SGDLS and CDR2 YYNGEE. The CDR3 has 15 amino acids. The V call is TRBV9, the J call TRBJ1-2; 7 nucleotides line up with TRBD1. The receptor's source is a woman older than 75 with acute or convalescent COVID-19. Material for sequencing was peripheral blood. CDR3 amino acids: CASSTGIGTVYGYTF. The CDR3 nucleotides read TGTGCCAGCAGCACCGGAATCGGGACAGTCTATGGCTACACCTTC. Full variable domain (rest looked up from reference TRBV9 and TRBJ1-2): DSGVTQTPKHLITATGQRVTLRCSPRSGDLSVYWYQQSLDQGLQFLIQYYNGEERAKGNILERFSAQQFPDLHSELNLSSLELGDSALYFCASSTGIGTVYGYTFGSGTRLTVV.